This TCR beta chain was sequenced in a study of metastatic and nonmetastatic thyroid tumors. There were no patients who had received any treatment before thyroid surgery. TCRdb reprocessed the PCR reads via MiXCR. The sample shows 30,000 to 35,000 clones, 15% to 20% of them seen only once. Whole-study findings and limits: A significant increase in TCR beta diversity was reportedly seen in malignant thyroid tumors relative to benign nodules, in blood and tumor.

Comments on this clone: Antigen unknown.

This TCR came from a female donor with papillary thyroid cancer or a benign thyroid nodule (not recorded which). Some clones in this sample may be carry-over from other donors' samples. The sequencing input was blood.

The CDR3 DNA sequence: TGTGCCAGCAGCCTTCCTCGACAGGGGGCTAACTATGGCTACACCTTC. Protein product: CASSLPRQGANYGYTF. The rearrangement uses TRBV9 and TRBJ1-2; 9 nucleotides line up with TRBD1. V gave up 4 bases and J gave up 0 bases; unmatched junction bases: 7. Germline assignment: CDR1 SGDLS and CDR2 YYNGEE. The CDR3 runs 16 residues.